These T cell receptor beta chains were read from a single sample in a study of OX40 agonist ivuxolimab in advanced cancers. TCRdb's copy holds only in-frame clones and misses some; the assay was immunoSEQ multiplex PCR. This table holds 100,000 or so clones, over 75% found once. The sample was CD4+ or CD8+ T cells sorted from blood, taken in a trial of the OX40 agonist ivuxolimab. The receptors stem from an adult with an advanced solid tumor such as melanoma, head and neck, liver or kidney cancer. Each CDR3 is given without its conserved first and last residue. A D gene is named only where the DNA matches it firmly.

>TRBJ2-3|TRBD2|TRBV7-2
AGRGGGTDTQY
>TRBJ2-2|TRBD2|TRBV7-9
ASSFPPGDSGFTGELF
>TRBJ2-1|TRBD2|TRBV2
ASSEELAGPYNEQF
>TRBJ1-2|-|TRBV6-6
ASRGGLYYGYT
>TRBJ2-1|-|TRBV4-1
ASSPKVLASISYNEQF
>TRBJ2-3|TRBD2|TRBV7-2
ASSLRIAGTSTDTQY
>TRBJ1-5|TRBD1|TRBV4-1
ASSQSSPGQGYQPQH
>-|-|TRBV7-9
ASSPVGGSSRYEQY
>TRBJ2-1|-|TRBV30
AWSAPDRSSYNEQF
>TRBJ1-6|-|TRBV10-1
ASSGESNSPLH
>TRBJ2-5|-|TRBV28
ASSFQGQETQY
>TRBJ2-3|TRBD1|TRBV5-1
ASSIQGRRTDTQY
>TRBJ2-3|TRBD1|TRBV6-1
ASSDRSRGQGADTQY
>TRBJ2-5|-|TRBV18
ASSPRQGFQETQY
>TRBJ1-2|TRBD1|TRBV2
ASSGGTGGSYGYT
>TRBJ2-2|-|TRBV7-2
ASSLGQTGELF
>TRBJ1-2|TRBD1|TRBV18
ASSPQGVDGYT
>TRBJ2-1|TRBD2|TRBV4-1
ASSQDPLSSGIYNEQF
>TRBJ2-7|-|TRBV18
ASSTSGGTSYEQY
>TRBJ2-5|-|TRBV7-2
ASSLYLQETQY
>TRBJ2-1|TRBD1|TRBV28
ASSLGDRSYNEQF
>TRBJ2-7|TRBD2|TRBV7-2
ASSSGGLDSLWEQY
>TRBJ2-5|-|TRBV4-1
ASSQDQEETQY
>TRBJ2-2|TRBD2|TRBV10-1
ASSVGTSEFLVGELF
>TRBJ2-7|-|TRBV7-2
ASSLSQVDEQY